This is a list of T cell receptor beta chains from one sample in a study of T cell changes during pregnancy in multiple sclerosis. Assay used: immunoSEQ multiplex PCR; TCRdb lists only in-frame clones, some missing. The sample shows 85,000 to 130,000 clones, 85% to 95% of them seen only once. Sequenced here: peripheral blood, sampled in the second trimester of pregnancy. These receptors originate from a female donor with multiple sclerosis, enrolled in a pregnancy study. The CDR3 runs from the conserved cysteine through the conserved F or W. A D gene is named only where the DNA matches it firmly. The size of a clone is reported for some rows only, either as once, few or many, or as a class for expanded clones.

- once TRBJ1-2 TRBV6-1 TGTGCCAGCAGTGAAGGAGGGCCCGATGGCTACACCTTC CASSEGGPDGYTF
- - TRBJ1-1 TRBV2 TGTGCCAGCAGTCCGGGTTCTCAGCCAGCTTTCTTT CASSPGSQPAFF
- - TRBJ2-7 TRBV27 TGTGCCAGCAGGCACTCGTTCTCTGGCTCCTACGAGCAGTACTTC CASRHSFSGSYEQYF
TRBD2 - TRBJ2-3 TRBV6-6 TGTGCCAGCAGCCGTACTAGCGGGAGTGGCAATACGCAGTATTTT CASSRTSGSGNTQYF
TRBD1 - TRBJ1-1 TRBV5-1 TGCGCCAGCAGACCGCGGACAGGGGAGGCCTTCACTGAAGCTTTCTTT CASRPRTGEAFTEAFF
TRBD1 - TRBJ1-6 TRBV6-1 TGTGCCAGCAGTGAGAGGACAGGGGGCGATTCACCCCTCCACTTT CASSERTGGDSPLHF
- - TRBJ1-6 TRBV7-2 TGTGCCAGCAGCCGATTCATACAGAGCTCCTATAATTCACCCCTCCACTTT CASSRFIQSSYNSPLHF
TRBD1 - TRBJ2-7 TRBV7-3 TGTGCCAGCAGCTTCAACCCTTGGACAGGAGCCTACGAGCAGTACTTC CASSFNPWTGAYEQYF
- - TRBJ2-5 TRBV7-9 TGTGCCAGCAGCCCTCGACAGGCACCAAGGGAGACCCAGTACTTC CASSPRQAPRETQYF
TRBD2 - TRBJ2-3 TRBV13 TGTGCCAGCAGCCCCACCCGTCGAGCGGGGGGAGATACGCAGTATTTT CASSPTRRAGGDTQYF
- - TRBJ1-6 TRBV14 TGTGCCAGCAGCCAAGAAAATCCGGGATCGAGCGCCTATAATTCACCCCTCCACTTT CASSQENPGSSAYNSPLHF
TRBD2 - TRBJ2-3 TRBV6-5 TGTGCCAGCCCCCTGCGGCGGGGGGGCACAGATACGCAGTATTTT CASPLRRGGTDTQYF
TRBD2 - TRBJ2-2 TRBV19 TGTGCCAGTAGTGGGGCGGGAGGGGGAGTCGGGGAGCTGTTTTTT CASSGAGGGVGELFF
- few TRBJ1-2 TRBV28 TGTGCCAGCAGTTTAAGCGGGGGGAACTATGGCTACACCTTC CASSLSGGNYGYTF
- - TRBJ2-5 TRBV6-5 TGTGCCAGCAGTGACAGCTTCCAAGAGACCCAGTACTTC CASSDSFQETQYF
TRBD1 - TRBJ1-1 TRBV19 TGTGCCAGTAGGACCGGGACAGGGCTCGTGAACACTGAAGCTTTCTTT CASRTGTGLVNTEAFF
- - TRBJ2-3 TRBV9 TGTGCCAGCAGCGTCAGGGCTAGTGAAATGGATACGCAGTATTTT CASSVRASEMDTQYF
TRBD2 - TRBJ2-1 TRBV5-1 TGCGCCAGCAGCCCCCGACTAGCGGGGAGAGCCTACAATGAGCAGTTCTTC CASSPRLAGRAYNEQFF
- - TRBJ1-5 TRBV28 TGTGCCAGCCTAGGGCGGGGGGTAGGTAGCAATCAGCCCCAGCATTTT CASLGRGVGSNQPQHF
TRBD1 - TRBJ2-3 TRBV10-3 TGTGCCATCACAGGGGGCGCGTCAGATACGCAGTATTTT CAITGGASDTQYF
- - TRBJ2-1 TRBV19 TGTGCCAGTAGTATTAGGGGAGTATCCGGGACTCCACACGAGCAGTTCTTC CASSIRGVSGTPHEQFF
TRBD2 - TRBJ2-2 TRBV5-4 TGTGCCAGCAGCTTGGGGGCTAGCGGGACCGGGGAGCTGTTTTTT CASSLGASGTGELFF
- - TRBJ1-2 TRBV27 TGTGCCAGCAGCTTCGCCGGGACACTAACTAACTATGGCTACACCTTC CASSFAGTLTNYGYTF
- - TRBJ2-7 TRBV23-1 TGCGCCAGCAGTGTAAACAGGGACTCCTACGAGCAGTACTTC CASSVNRDSYEQYF
- - TRBJ2-1 TRBV27 TGTGCCAGCAGTTTAGGACAGAAAGAGTTCTTC CASSLGQKEFF